This T cell receptor beta chain was captured by sequencing in a study of shared clonotypes between healthy human individuals (dated by TCRdb to the early 2020s). About the study as a whole: The cohort included a few men and a couple of women between 18 and 49 years of age. To estimate repertoire size and how much clonotype sharing occurs between individuals, the study deeply sequenced the blood TCR repertoires of several healthy adults. To increase sequencing depth and limit assay-specific biases, different laboratories used diverse techniques to prepare libraries and sequence TCR repertoires. Per donor, leukapheresis produced somewhere between about 0.85 and 9.5 billion PBMCs. Findings and caveats that apply to the study as a whole: Because the study included only a small number of donors, the genetic and exposure-history diversity represented was limited. Sampling was restricted to blood, and TCR repertoires in tissue are likely to differ from TCR repertoires in blood. Pairwise subsampling led to the expectation that sequencing depth would affect the degree of clonotype sharing among donors.

Using the deep immunoSEQ assay, multiplex PCR amplified TCR CDR3 regions from genomic DNA. Genomic DNA extracted from each cell subset was distributed evenly over all wells of several immunoSEQ 96-well plates, and each plate served as one replicate. For unsorted PBMC, each replicate PCR was loaded with approximately 300 ng genomic DNA, equivalent to around 30,000 T cell genomes. Genomic DNA from unsorted PBMC was sequenced over ten immunoSEQ deep assay plates. The purified libraries were quantified using a Qubit 3.0 fluorometer, sized with a Bioanalyzer 2100, and then quantified again using the KAPA Library Quantification kit. Every immunoSEQ 96-well plate was sequenced on a dedicated single-read 150-cycle Illumina NextSeq 550 flow cell. The paper's processing steps were these. Because the immunoSEQ output included only junctional sequences and no quality scores, the filtering could not be the same as the filtering used for full-length reads. Sequences were annotated with PyIR, a Python wrapper for IgBLAST v1.9, and V/J genes and CDR3 were assigned using IMGT germline references. Reads with weak V/J assignments (E-value above 1e-6), missing CDR3, stop codons, out-of-frame junctions, or ambiguous translated residues were removed. V3J clonotypes were defined by identical inferred V gene, J gene, and CDR3 amino acid sequence. Percentage overlap between repertoires was calculated by dividing the number of shared unique clonotypes by the size of the smaller repertoire. RTK rarefaction, the Chao1 estimator, and Recon v2.1 estimates of unobserved clonotypes were used to assess repertoire richness. TCRdb stores this immuneACCESS table with in-frame sequences only. Part of the clones is absent; in the studies checked, under half of the shortfall reflects unresolved V genes, and no reason is known for the rest. That table furnishes V, J and clone size, whereas the DNA furnished D and trimming. The sample has around 500,000 clones on record, about 72% of them singletons. The ten largest make up approximately 12% of the sample.

This clone has a handful of counts. Its antigen target is currently unknown. No quality values exist for individual bases; no much larger clone is one base distant. The donors were healthy, HIV-negative adults with no recently reported acute infections or vaccinations. All donors were Caucasian adults living in Nashville, Tennessee, USA. In the unsorted samples, approximately 82 million PBMCs were counted, and genomic DNA was extracted using the QIAamp DNA Blood Mini kit. Blood was collected by leukapheresis, and PBMCs were isolated by Ficoll-Histopaque density gradient centrifugation and then cryopreserved in liquid nitrogen vapor phase. This clonotype originated in a woman between 35 and 50 years old in good health. Some clones in this sample may be carry-over from other donors' samples. Sequenced sample: PBMCs.

The encoded CDR3 is CASTMGHSNQPQHF. In nucleotide form, the sequence is TGTGCCAGCACTATGGGTCATAGCAATCAGCCCCAGCATTTT. The sequence joins TRBV2 to TRBJ1-5; no D gene is confidently identified. According to the germline V gene, CDR1 reads SNHLY and CDR2 reads FYNNEI. Inclusive of the bounding cysteine and phenylalanine, the CDR3 is 14 residues long. Only CDR3 DNA is held: 42 bases, read in frame from base 1. The junction carries 10 bases between V and J, which are trimmed by 7 bases and 0 bases respectively.